This is a list of T cell receptor beta chains from one sample in a study of cytomegalovirus exposure and HLA in healthy donors. Generated by immunoSEQ multiplex PCR, the TCRdb table keeps only in-frame clones and is missing some. The data hold about 190,000 clones, with 80% to 85% observed a single time. Sequenced sample: PBMCs. The receptors were gathered from a woman aged 40 to 50 in good health and CMV-seronegative. The CDR3 runs from the conserved cysteine through the conserved F or W. The D gene is left open where the match is weak. For some rows the clone size is stated as once, few or many, or as a class when expanded; others skip it.

>NA|TRBJ2-7|NA|TRBV7-2
CASSLVRTTYEQYF
TGTGCCAGCAGCTTAGTACGAACTACATACGAGCAGTACTTC
>TRBD2|TRBJ2-1|NA|TRBV7-3
CASSLRTSGSVNEQFF
TGTGCCAGCAGCTTACGGACTAGCGGGAGCGTCAATGAGCAGTTCTTC
>NA|TRBJ2-7|NA|TRBV6-1
CASSGAIRGRYEQYF
TGTGCCAGCAGTGGGGCGATTCGGGGTAGGTACGAGCAGTACTTC
>TRBD2|TRBJ2-7|NA|TRBV27
CASSLGEGVYEQYF
TGTGCCAGCAGTCTCGGGGAGGGTGTCTACGAGCAGTACTTC
>TRBD1|TRBJ2-1|NA|TRBV14
CASSQGTGKVGQFF
TGTGCCAGCAGCCAAGGGACAGGGAAGGTAGGGCAGTTCTTC
>NA|TRBJ1-5|NA|TRBV6-4
CASSPPRCSNQPQHF
TGTGCCAGCAGCCCCCCGAGATGCAGCAATCAGCCCCAGCATTTT
>NA|TRBJ2-6|NA|TRBV7-2
CASSPPRGTGANVLTF
TGTGCCAGCAGCCCACCTCGCGGGACCGGGGCCAACGTCCTGACTTTC
>NA|TRBJ1-5|few|TRBV30
CAWRSPGTVNQPQHF
TGTGCCTGGAGGTCCCCAGGGACTGTCAATCAGCCCCAGCATTTT
>TRBD2|TRBJ2-1|NA|TRBV9
CASSVVGGPGGEQFF
TGTGCCAGCAGCGTCGTGGGAGGGCCGGGAGGGGAGCAGTTCTTC
>NA|TRBJ1-2|NA|TRBV11-1
CVSSRDRGYTF
TGTGTCAGCTCCCGTGACAGAGGCTACACCTTC
>TRBD1|TRBJ1-5|NA|TRBV11-3
CASSRTGSNQPQHF
TGTGCCAGCAGCCGGACAGGTAGCAATCAGCCCCAGCATTTT
>NA|TRBJ2-1|NA|TRBV19
CASSTQGHEQFF
TGTGCCAGTAGTACACAGGGACATGAGCAGTTCTTC
>NA|TRBJ2-3|NA|TRBV6-1
CASRQGRNTQYF
TGTGCCAGCAGACAGGGTCGGAATACGCAGTATTTT
>NA|TRBJ1-2|few|TRBV4-2
CASSQEGDYGYTF
TGTGCCAGCAGCCAAGAGGGAGACTATGGCTACACCTTC
>NA|TRBJ1-5|NA|TRBV7-3
CASSPGQNQPQHF
TGTGCCAGCAGCCCGGGACAAAATCAGCCCCAGCATTTT
>NA|TRBJ1-2|NA|TRBV4-1
CASSPPGRGGGYTF
TGCGCCAGCAGCCCCCCGGGGAGAGGGGGTGGCTACACCTTC
>TRBD2|TRBJ2-1|NA|TRBV7-2
CASSLRLAGVGNEQFF
TGTGCCAGCAGCTTAAGACTAGCGGGAGTGGGCAATGAGCAGTTCTTC
>NA|TRBJ2-5|NA|TRBV11-3
CASSLVSLETQYF
TGTGCCAGCAGCTTAGTCTCGTTGGAGACCCAGTACTTC
>NA|TRBJ2-2|NA|TRBV2
CASSETRNTGELFF
TGTGCCAGCAGCGAGACACGCAACACCGGGGAGCTGTTTTTT
>NA|TRBJ1-6|few|TRBV19
CASSTSGQSRSPLHF
TGTGCCAGTAGTACTTCTGGACAGAGTAGGTCACCCCTCCACTTT
>NA|TRBJ1-1|NA|TRBV14
CASSQDMGGQAFF
TGTGCCAGCAGCCAAGATATGGGGGGACAAGCTTTCTTT
>TRBD1|TRBJ2-2|NA|TRBV5-4
CASSPGTGLFAGELFF
TGTGCCAGCAGCCCCGGGACAGGGCTCTTCGCCGGGGAGCTGTTTTTT
>NA|TRBJ2-3|NA|TRBV9
CASSQSRLGWDTQYF
TGTGCCAGCAGCCAATCACGACTTGGTTGGGATACGCAGTATTTT
>TRBD2|TRBJ2-4|NA|TRBV2
CASTVPGTSGRAWNIQYF
TGTGCCAGCACTGTTCCCGGGACTAGCGGGAGGGCCTGGAACATTCAGTACTTC
>TRBD1|TRBJ1-5|NA|TRBV23-1
CASSPGQGGQPQHF
TGCGCCAGCAGTCCGGGACAGGGAGGTCAGCCCCAGCATTTT
>NA|TRBJ1-1|few|TRBV27
CASSFFATPSTEAFF
TGTGCCAGCAGTTTCTTTGCCACCCCCAGCACTGAAGCTTTCTTT
>TRBD1|TRBJ1-5|NA|TRBV27
CASRLGTDSNQPQHF
TGTGCCAGCAGGCTCGGGACAGATAGCAATCAGCCCCAGCATTTT
>NA|TRBJ2-1|NA|TRBV6-1
CASNTRTSYNEQFF
TGTGCCAGCAATACCAGAACGTCCTACAATGAGCAGTTCTTC
>NA|TRBJ2-3|NA|TRBV2
CASSDGFRGDTQYF
TGTGCCAGCAGTGACGGCTTTAGGGGAGATACGCAGTATTTT
>TRBD1|TRBJ2-3|NA|TRBV7-2
CASSLAGGADTQYF
TGTGCCAGCAGCTTAGCAGGGGGCGCAGATACGCAGTATTTT
>NA|TRBJ2-2|NA|TRBV25-1
CASSASGGSQERGGELFF
TGTGCCAGCAGTGCCTCCGGGGGTAGCCAAGAAAGGGGCGGGGAGCTGTTTTTT
>NA|TRBJ2-1|NA|TRBV7-8
CASSPGLIPQQFF
TGTGCCAGCAGCCCCGGACTTATTCCCCAACAGTTCTTC
>TRBD1|TRBJ2-5|NA|TRBV5-1
CASSTDRGSETQYF
TGCGCCAGCAGCACCGACAGGGGGTCAGAGACCCAGTACTTC
>TRBD2|TRBJ2-1|NA|TRBV6-6
CASTAGVYEQFF
TGTGCCAGCACAGCGGGAGTCTATGAGCAGTTCTTC
>NA|TRBJ1-1|NA|TRBV4-2
CASSQGFGVGDTEAFF
TGTGCCAGCAGCCAAGGTTTCGGGGTCGGTGACACTGAAGCTTTCTTT
>TRBD1|TRBJ1-1|NA|TRBV29-1
CSVEVSGQGTEAFF
TGCAGCGTTGAGGTATCGGGACAGGGCACTGAAGCTTTCTTT
>TRBD2|TRBJ2-3|NA|TRBV19
CASSISGGPSTDTQYF
TGTGCCAGTAGTATATCGGGAGGGCCGAGCACAGATACGCAGTATTTT
>NA|TRBJ2-2|NA|TRBV2
CASSDRGTGELFF
TGTGCCAGCAGTGACAGGGGCACCGGGGAGCTGTTTTTT
>TRBD1|TRBJ2-1|NA|TRBV11-3
CASRDPGQSKNEQFF
TGTGCCAGCAGGGACCCGGGACAGTCCAAGAATGAGCAGTTCTTC
>NA|TRBJ2-5|few|TRBV28
CASHNYDLPQETQYF
TGTGCCAGCCATAACTATGACCTCCCCCAAGAGACCCAGTACTTC
>NA|TRBJ2-3|NA|TRBV18
CASSPPQGASTDTQYF
TGTGCCAGCTCTCCCCCCCAGGGCGCTAGCACAGATACGCAGTATTTT
>NA|TRBJ1-1|NA|TRBV20-1
CSARDLTEAFF
TGCAGTGCTAGAGATCTCACTGAAGCTTTCTTT
>NA|TRBJ1-1|NA|TRBV11-3
CASSSPLTGLVASNTEAFF
TGTGCCAGCAGCTCACCCCTCACAGGTCTGGTGGCTTCGAACACTGAAGCTTTCTTT
>NA|TRBJ2-3|NA|TRBV5-5
CASSSPGLADTQYF
TGTGCCAGCAGCTCGCCGGGACTTGCAGATACGCAGTATTTT
>NA|TRBJ2-1|few|TRBV9
CASSFSGIDNEQFF
TGTGCCAGCAGCTTTAGCGGTATCGACAATGAGCAGTTCTTC
>NA|TRBJ2-2|few|TRBV6-5
CASKVEETNTGELFF
TGTGCCAGCAAAGTAGAGGAGACGAACACCGGGGAGCTGTTTTTT
>TRBD2|TRBJ2-5|few|TRBV27
CASTDGLAGRIETQYF
TGTGCCAGCACCGATGGACTAGCGGGAAGAATAGAGACCCAGTACTTC
>NA|TRBJ2-7|NA|TRBV27
CASSLRQAKLPYEQYF
TGTGCCAGCAGTTTACGGCAGGCCAAATTGCCCTACGAGCAGTACTTC
>TRBD2|TRBJ2-3|NA|TRBV6-5
CASRGPSGREDTQYF
TGTGCCAGCAGGGGACCTAGCGGGAGGGAAGATACGCAGTATTTT
>NA|TRBJ1-2|NA|TRBV21-1
CASSPLTGQDFYGYTF
TGTGCCAGCAGCCCTCTAACAGGACAAGATTTCTATGGCTACACCTTC
>TRBD2|TRBJ2-7|NA|TRBV5-6
CASSPPLTSGRYEQYF
TGTGCCAGCAGCCCGCCCCTGACTAGCGGGAGGTACGAGCAGTACTTC
>NA|TRBJ2-7|NA|TRBV6-5
CASSRGTYEQYF
TGTGCCAGCAGCAGGGGTACCTACGAGCAGTACTTC
>TRBD1|TRBJ2-7|few|TRBV6-5
CASRSSGTVSYEQYF
TGTGCCAGCAGATCCTCCGGGACAGTCTCCTACGAGCAGTACTTC
>TRBD2|TRBJ2-3|NA|TRBV5-3
CARSLKTSGSRDTQYF
TGTGCCAGAAGCTTGAAGACTAGCGGGAGTCGAGATACGCAGTATTTT